The 16 T cell receptor beta chains given below trace back to one sample, sequenced in a study of T cells after posttransplantation cyclophosphamide. TCRdb's table, derived via immunoSEQ multiplex PCR, lists solely in-frame clones and lacks some. Of tens of thousands of clones listed, 86% are singletons. Sequencing was done on a sample of PBMCs. The receptor source for this set is a woman in her sixties with a blood cancer, CMV-positive, and with a related stem cell donor.

This chain connects TRBV27 to TRBJ2-2; 7 nucleotides line up with TRBD2. Trimming removed 2 bases from V and 7 bases from J; junction bases left unmatched: 4. CDR1 and CDR2 from the germline V gene are MNHEY and SMNVEV (reference sequence). This CDR3 has 14 amino acids. CDR3 DNA sequence: TGTGCCAGCAGTTTAGCGGGAGCGGTCGGGGAGCTGTTTTTT. Translation: CASSLAGAVGELFF.

As for this clone: Sequence at one end of the junction differs from germline and may be a read error. This chain connects TRBV7-7 to TRBJ2-3; TRBD2 aligns across 11 bases. Germline assignment: CDR1 SSHAT and CDR2 FNYEAQ (reference sequence). CDR3 length equals 15 residues. This CDR3 is CASSLLAGGTDTQYF. Here the CDR3 DNA reads TGTGCTAGCAGCTTACTAGCGGGAGGCACAGATACGCAGTATTTT.

The V and J genes are TRBV5-1 and TRBJ2-1, with 7 bases matching TRBD2. CDR3 length: 14 residues. V dropped 2 bases and J dropped 3; count of bases not matched to a gene: 2. Germline V gene sequence: CDR1 SGHRS, CDR2 YFSETQ. The CDR3 DNA reads TGCGCCAGCAGCTTTGCGGGAGTCTACAATGAGCAGTTCTTC. Its protein product is CASSFAGVYNEQFF.

J is TRBJ2-2 and V is TRBV4-2, with TRBD2 matching over 9 bases. Germline assignment: CDR1 LGHNA and CDR2 YNFKEQ. V lost 0 bases and J lost 5; bases outside the gene matches: 1. The CDR3 spans 15 residues. The CDR3 loop is CASSQELAGTGELFF. DNA of the CDR3: TGTGCCAGCAGCCAAGAGCTAGCGGGGACCGGGGAGCTGTTTTTT.

The chain links TRBV5-4 to TRBJ1-1; no clear D. The germline V gene has CDR1 SGHNT and CDR2 YYREEE (reference sequence). This CDR3 has 13 amino acids. V dropped 0 bases and J dropped 3 bases, with 6 bases sitting between them. The CDR3 DNA reads as TGTGCCAGCAGCTTGGGACGGGACACTGAAGCTTTCTTT. Translation: CASSLGRDTEAFF.

The chain combines TRBV5-1 with TRBJ1-2; TRBD1 aligns across 8 bases. V was clipped by 4 bases and J by 5 bases; unmatched bases: 7. In germline, CDR1 is SGHRS, CDR2 YFSETQ. This CDR3 contains 14 residues. CDR3 protein: CASSIYRGEYGYTF. CDR3 sequence (DNA): TGCGCCAGCAGCATATACAGGGGGGAGTATGGCTACACCTTC.

The chain has TRBV7-8 and TRBJ1-3; D perhaps matches TRBD1 (6 bases). V was pared by 5 bases and J by 4 bases, with 12 bases between. The germline V gene encodes CDR1 SGHVS and CDR2 FQNEAQ. The CDR3 sequence is 14 residues long. The CDR3 DNA is TGTGCCAGCAGCCCCAGGGGCTCCGGAAACACCATATATTTT. Protein product: CASSPRGSGNTIYF. Using reference TRBV7-8 and TRBJ1-3 for the parts outside the CDR3, the full variable domain is GAGVSQSPRYKVAKRGQDVALRCDPISGHVSLFWYQQALGQGPEFLTYFQNEAQLDKSGLPSDRFFAERPEGSVSTLKIQRTQQEDSAVYLCASSPRGSGNTIYFGEGSWLTVV.

Notes on this clone: A junction end diverges from the germline sequence, so it may reflect a read error. This chain joins TRBV5-6 and TRBJ2-1; 9 nucleotides agree with TRBD2. Germline assignment: CDR1 SGHDT and CDR2 YYEEEE. The CDR3 has 15 residues. As DNA, the CDR3 is TGTGCCAGCAGCGTATTAGCGGGAGTCTACCATGAGCAGTTCTTC. It specifies CASSVLAGVYHEQFF.

The V call is TRBV4-1, the J call TRBJ2-4; 9 bases align to TRBD1. After removal of 2 bases from V and 4 bases from J, the junction contained 9 bases not matched to a gene. There are 17 residues in the CDR3. CDR1 MGHRA and CDR2 YSYEKL come from the germline V gene. The CDR3 DNA is TGCGCCAGCAGCCAATTGGCCGGACAGGGGCCAAAAAACATTCAGTACTTC. Protein sequence: CASSQLAGQGPKNIQYF.

Notes on this clone: It is likely a read error: a sequence one base away is far more abundant. The chain is built from TRBV5-1 and TRBJ1-5; D might be TRBD1 (5 bases). CDR1 SGHRS and CDR2 YFSETQ come from the germline V gene. V dropped 1 base and J dropped 0 bases, with 8 bases sitting between them. The CDR3 spans 15 residues. CDR3 in amino acids: CASSLQGYSNQPQHF. CDR3 bases: TGCGCCAGCAGCTTGCAGGGTTATAGCAATCAGCCCCAGCATTTT.

The V and J genes are TRBV7-8 and TRBJ1-1, with no clear D. V lost 5 bases and J lost 4, with 11 bases in between. The CDR3 length is 13 residues. CDR1 is SGHVS, CDR2 FQNEAQ, per germline. The chain's CDR3 is CASSRGRVTEAFF. CDR3 nucleotide sequence: TGTGCCAGCAGCCGGGGTCGGGTCACTGAAGCTTTCTTT.

The J gene is TRBJ2-7, the V gene TRBV14; D is possibly TRBD2 (5 bases). Deletions cut 0 bases from V and 4 bases from J, with 13 bases between. CDR3 length: 15 amino acids. In germline, CDR1 is SGHDN, CDR2 FVKESK. As DNA, the CDR3 is TGTGCCAGCAGCCAAGACAGGACTGGGATTTACGAGCAGTACTTC. This sequence encodes CASSQDRTGIYEQYF.

This chain joins TRBV7-3 and TRBJ1-1; D is perhaps TRBD1 (5 bases). Trimming took off 3 bases at V and 2 bases at J, with 13 bases between the two ends. The CDR3 runs to 15 residues. The V gene's germline CDR1 is SGHTA and CDR2 FQGTGA. The CDR3 sequence: CASSLVGAVNTEAFF. The CDR3 DNA reads as TGTGCCAGCAGCTTGGTAGGGGCGGTAAACACTGAAGCTTTCTTT.

J is TRBJ2-7 and V is TRBV18, with D perhaps TRBD2 (5 bases). This CDR3 has 15 residues. V shed 6 bases and J shed 7 bases, with 22 bases lying between them. Germline V gives CDR1 KGHSH, CDR2 LQKENI. The DNA of the CDR3 is TGTGCCAGCTCCCCCGGGCGGGCGGGTCCGCGGGAGCAGTACTTC. This encodes CASSPGRAGPREQYF. Combining the CDR3 with reference TRBV18 and TRBJ2-7 gives the whole variable domain NAGVMQNPRHLVRRRGQEARLRCSPMKGHSHVYWYRQLPEEGLKFMVYLQKENIIDESGMPKERFSAEFPKEGPSILRIQQVVRGDSAAYFCASSPGRAGPREQYFGPGTRLTVT.

The chain employs TRBV4-1 and TRBJ2-3; 10 bases agree with TRBD2. J lost 6 bases, V lost 0 bases, and 9 bases had no gene match. CDR1 and CDR2 (germline): MGHRA, YSYEKL. The CDR3 is made up of 17 amino acids. CDR3 residues: CASSQDPGGTSVDTQYF. The CDR3 DNA reads as TGCGCCAGCAGCCAAGATCCAGGAGGGACTAGCGTCGATACGCAGTATTTT.

The chain couples TRBV27 to TRBJ1-1, with D maybe TRBD1 (5 bases). V was cut by 7 bases and J by 4 bases, with 16 bases left in between. CDR3 length equals 14 residues. CDR1 is MNHEY, CDR2 SMNVEV, per germline (reference sequence). CDR3 sequence: CASIPQGRGTEAFF. For the CDR3, the DNA is TGTGCCAGCATCCCCCAGGGTAGGGGCACTGAAGCTTTCTTT.